The 17 T cell receptor beta chains below come from one sample, sequenced in a study of T cell therapy after organ transplantation. Their antigens are not known. The table came from immunoSEQ multiplex PCR; TCRdb's copy has only in-frame clones and leaves some out. The sample has about 3,400 clones; roughly 69% are singletons. This sample's time point: 4-8 weeks after completion of therapy. The specimen comprised CD8+ T cells from blood, sampled after autologous CMV-specific T cell therapy. These receptors originate from a human patient who had received a solid organ transplant and had CMV disease. Some T cells may be graft donor cells.

This chain links TRBV6-1 with TRBJ1-2; a weak D match, TRBD1 (6 bases). Trimming cost V 8 bases and J 5 bases, with 12 bases left between them. The germline gives CDR1 MNHNS, CDR2 SASEGT. This CDR3 spans 12 amino acids. The CDR3 here is CASLRGLYGYTF. As DNA, the CDR3 is TGTGCCAGCCTCAGGGGCCTTTATGGCTACACCTTC.

This clone has only one observation. The rearrangement links TRBV4-2 to TRBJ2-1, with D perhaps matching TRBD1 or TRBD2 (5 bases each). V gave up 6 bases and J gave up 9 bases, with 21 bases separating them. The CDR3 consists of 15 residues. Germline V CDR1 and CDR2: LGHNA, YNFKEQ. CDR3 in DNA: TGTGCCAGCAGTCTCGAGGGTGGGGGAGTAGTTGAGCAGTTCTTC. Protein: CASSLEGGGVVEQFF.

This clone was picked up a small number of times. The V call is TRBV6-1, the J call TRBJ2-7, with TRBD2 matching over 8 bases. Per the germline V gene, CDR1 is MNHNS and CDR2 is SASEGT. Trimming removed 0 bases from V and 6 bases from J; junction bases left unmatched: 4. The CDR3 has 14 residues. CDR3 bases: TGTGCCAGCAGTGAAGCCGGGGGGGTAGGCGAGCAGTACTTC. Its protein product is CASSEAGGVGEQYF.

CDR3 sequence reads: CASSWGTGGNQPQHF. CDR3 bases: TGTGCCAGCAGCTGGGGGACAGGGGGGAATCAGCCCCAGCATTTT. The chain uses TRBV27 and TRBJ1-5; 11 bases fit TRBD1. Germline CDR1 and CDR2: MNHEY and SMNVEV (reference sequence). This CDR3 is 15 amino acids long. J was trimmed by 4 bases and V by 6 bases; bases with no gene match: 5.

This clone was observed a single time. This chain joins TRBV5-6 and TRBJ2-1; 8 nucleotides match TRBD1. The CDR3 runs 16 residues. The junction had 5 bases not matched to a gene; V was cut back by 3 bases and J by 0 bases. Germline values: CDR1 SGHDT, CDR2 YYEEEE. CDR3 amino acids: CASSSSDRGSYNEQFF. For the CDR3, the DNA is TGTGCCAGCAGCTCCTCCGACAGGGGCTCCTACAATGAGCAGTTCTTC.

Judged by abundance, this clone is medium-sized. The CDR3 coding sequence is TGCGCCAGCAGCATAGGGACTGACCGCACAGATACGCAGTATTTT. This encodes CASSIGTDRTDTQYF. This chain joins TRBV5-1 and TRBJ2-3, with D maybe TRBD2 (6 bases). The V gene's germline CDR1 is SGHRS and CDR2 YFSETQ. The CDR3 has 15 residues. V lost 4 bases and J 1 base, leaving 13 bases between the germline ends. The full variable domain, completed using reference TRBV5-1 and TRBJ2-3, is KAGVTQTPRYLIKTRGQQVTLSCSPISGHRSVSWYQQTPGQGLQFLFEYFSETQRNKGNFPGRFSGRQFSNSRSEMNVSTLELGDSALYLCASSIGTDRTDTQYFGPGTRLTVL.

J is TRBJ2-1 and V is TRBV27; 12 bases align to TRBD2. From germline, CDR1 is MNHEY and CDR2 SMNVEV (reference sequence). CDR3 length equals 16 residues. With 5 bases clipped from V and 7 bases from J, the junction kept 9 bases outside the gene matches. The CDR3 DNA is TGTGCCAGCAGTACAACCCTAGCGGGAGGGTGGAATGAGCAGTTCTTC. Its translation: CASSTTLAGGWNEQFF.

The rearrangement joins TRBV5-6 to TRBJ1-5; no definite D call. The germline V gene has CDR1 SGHDT and CDR2 YYEEEE. Trimming left V 3 bases short and J 5 bases short, with 6 bases between. The CDR3 is 12 residues long. CDR3: CASSSYDQPQHF. The CDR3 DNA is TGTGCCAGCAGCTCCTATGATCAGCCCCAGCATTTT.

This chain links TRBV13 with TRBJ2-7; 8 bases align to TRBD2. Germline V CDR1 and CDR2: PRHDT, FYEKMQ (reference sequence). The CDR3 extends over 15 amino acids. J was trimmed by 2 bases and V by 4 bases; bases with no gene match: 7. CDR3 DNA sequence: TGTGCCAGCAGCTCCCAGCGGGAGAACCCCTACGAGCAGTACGTC. Translated: CASSSQRENPYEQYV.

This sequence joins TRBV5-8 and TRBJ2-7; 8 bases match TRBD2. After removal of 2 bases from V and 7 bases from J, the junction contained 11 bases not matched to a gene. The CDR3 length is 15 residues. Germline V gene lookup returns CDR1 SGHTS and CDR2 YDEGEE. CDR3: CASSFGLAGWGEQYV. As DNA, the CDR3 is TGTGCCAGCAGCTTCGGGTTAGCGGGATGGGGGGAGCAGTACGTC.

This chain uses TRBV15 with TRBJ2-5; 9 nucleotides agree with TRBD2. With 0 bases clipped from V and 4 bases from J, the junction kept 3 bases outside the gene matches. Looked up from germline, CDR1 is LNHNV and CDR2 is YYDKDF (reference sequence). CDR3 length: 15 residues. The CDR3 loop is CATSRDAGGGETQYF. CDR3 sequence (DNA): TGTGCCACCAGCAGAGATGCGGGAGGGGGAGAGACCCAGTACTTC. The full variable domain, completed using reference TRBV15 and TRBJ2-5, is DAMVIQNPRYQVTQFGKPVTLSCSQTLNHNVMYWYQQKSSQAPKLLFHYYDKDFNNEADTPDNFQSRRPNTSFCFLDIRSPGLGDTAMYLCATSRDAGGGETQYFGPGTRLLVL.

The chain is built from TRBV7-9 and TRBJ2-5; D may be TRBD1 (5 bases). CDR3 size: 13 residues. Deletions cut 4 bases from V and 2 bases from J, with 8 bases between. In germline, CDR1 is SEHNR, CDR2 FQNEAQ (reference sequence). The CDR3 reads CASSSPGQETQYF. The DNA of the CDR3 is TGTGCCAGCAGCTCCCCAGGGCAAGAGACCCAGTACTTC.

The V and J genes are TRBV4-1 and TRBJ1-3; tentative D call: TRBD1 (6 bases). Germline CDR1 is MGHRA and CDR2 is YSYEKL. Deletions cut 0 bases from V and 3 bases from J, with 15 bases between. This CDR3 has 17 residues. CDR3 amino acids: CASSQEGGRSGGNTIYF. The CDR3 DNA follows: TGCGCCAGCAGCCAAGAGGGGGGCAGGAGCGGTGGAAACACCATATATTTT.

V and J are TRBV5-4 and TRBJ2-5; D call uncertain. V lost 4 bases to trimming and J lost 5 bases, with 15 bases between them. The CDR3 runs 14 residues. Germline V gene data show CDR1 as SGHNT and CDR2 as YYREEE (reference sequence). CDR3 in amino acids: CASSPMTRVETQYF. CDR3 in DNA: TGTGCCAGCAGCCCCATGACACGGGTCGAGACCCAGTACTTC.

This clone was counted once. The rearrangement joins TRBV2 to TRBJ2-5; TRBD2 agrees at 7 bases. The V gene's germline CDR1 is SNHLY and CDR2 FYNNEI. This CDR3 region has 13 residues. V lost 4 bases, J lost 2 bases, and 1 base stayed unmatched. The CDR3 DNA is TGTGCCAGCAGTGTAGCGGGTCAAGAGACCCAGTACTTC. Amino acids: CASSVAGQETQYF.

Comments on this clone: One end of the junction varies from germline; a read error may be responsible. The rearrangement uses TRBV9 and TRBJ2-2, with 8 bases that match TRBD2. The CDR3 extends over 19 amino acids. Germline V gene lookup returns CDR1 SGDLS and CDR2 YYNGEE. CDR3 bases: TGCGCCCGCCGCGTAGTTCCAGCGGGAGATGGGGGGGGCACCGGGGAGCTGTTTTTT. It specifies CARRVVPAGDGGGTGELFF.

The chain carries TRBV11-2 and TRBJ1-4; D is uncertain. CDR3 length: 15 amino acids. CDR1 SGHAT and CDR2 FQNNGV come from the germline V gene. Trimming shortened V by 3 bases and J by 2 bases, and 10 bases separated the two germline ends. The CDR3 loop is CASSFGSMTNEKLFF. The CDR3 DNA sequence: TGTGCCAGCAGCTTTGGGTCTATGACTAATGAAAAACTGTTTTTT.